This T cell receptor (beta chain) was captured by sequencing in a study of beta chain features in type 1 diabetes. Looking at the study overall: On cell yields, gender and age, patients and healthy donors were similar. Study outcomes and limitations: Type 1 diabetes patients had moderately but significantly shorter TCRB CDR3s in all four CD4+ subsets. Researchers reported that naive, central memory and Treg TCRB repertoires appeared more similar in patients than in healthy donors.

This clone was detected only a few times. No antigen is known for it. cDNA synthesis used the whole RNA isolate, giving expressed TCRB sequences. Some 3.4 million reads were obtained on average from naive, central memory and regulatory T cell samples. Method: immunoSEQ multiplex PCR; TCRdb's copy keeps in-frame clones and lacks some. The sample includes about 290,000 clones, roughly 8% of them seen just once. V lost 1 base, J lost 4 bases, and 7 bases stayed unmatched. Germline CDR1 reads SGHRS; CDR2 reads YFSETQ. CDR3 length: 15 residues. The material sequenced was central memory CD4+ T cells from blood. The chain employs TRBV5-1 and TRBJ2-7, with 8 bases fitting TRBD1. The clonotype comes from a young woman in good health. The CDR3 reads CASSLRPGGTYEQYF. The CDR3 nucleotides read TGCGCCAGCAGCTTGCGGCCAGGGGGCACGTACGAGCAGTACTTC.